This T cell receptor (beta chain) emerged from a study of T-cell reconstitution after alpha-beta-depleted transplantation in children. The TCRbeta library incorporated unique molecular identifiers. TCRdb fed the PCR reads into MiXCR, producing one record per CDR3 protein. The sample lists just under 550,000 distinct CDR3 sequences, 18% occurring once. The table lists this clonotype with a few counts. Sequenced material: PBMCs from the stem cell graft donor, taken from the stem cell graft. This receptor was obtained from a human donor who donated a stem cell graft to a child with acute lymphoblastic leukemia.

In DNA form, the CDR3 reads TGTGCCAGCAGCTCCCTCGGCGGACAGGGGGCGGGTGGCTACACCTTC. It specifies CASSSLGGQGAGGYTF. The J gene is TRBJ1-2, the V gene TRBV7-9; 11 bases fit TRBD1. The germline V gene has CDR1 SEHNR and CDR2 FQNEAQ (reference sequence). After removal of 4 bases from V and 7 bases from J, the junction contained 11 bases not matched to a gene. The CDR3 contains 16 residues.